A selection of T cell receptor beta chains follows, all from one sample in a study of blood T cell repertoires in COVID-19. Only in-frame clones appear in the TCRdb table, and some are missing; sequencing was by immunoSEQ multiplex PCR. The sample yields 55,000 to 95,000 clones, nearly 85% seen once. The sequencing input was peripheral blood. The receptors were sampled from a woman aged 55-69 years with acute or convalescent COVID-19. Both conserved end residues are part of each CDR3. A D gene is named only where the DNA matches it firmly. Size is omitted from some rows. Given values are once, few, many or a class for expanded clones.

J	V	size	D	CDR3	DNA
TRBJ1-5	TRBV30	NA	TRBD1	CAWSVTQGYEPQHF	TGTGCCTGGAGTGTTACACAGGGGTATGAGCCCCAGCATTTT
TRBJ1-4	TRBV7-9	NA	NA	CASSSGADGEKLFF	TGTGCCAGCAGCTCAGGGGCGGATGGTGAAAAACTGTTTTTT
TRBJ2-5	TRBV5-1	NA	TRBD1	CASSGGTGGYQETQYF	TGCGCCAGCAGCGGCGGGACAGGGGGCTACCAAGAGACCCAGTACTTC
TRBJ1-2	TRBV6-6	NA	NA	CASSSSQRGGQEGYTF	TGTGCCAGCAGTTCTTCTCAACGGGGGGGCCAAGAAGGCTACACCTTC
TRBJ2-5	TRBV30	NA	TRBD2	CAWRREGLGRETQYF	TGTGCCTGGAGGCGGGAGGGCCTTGGTAGAGAGACCCAGTACTTC
TRBJ1-4	TRBV19	once	TRBD1	CASSPGGTNEKLFF	TGTGCCAGTAGTCCAGGGGGCACTAATGAAAAACTGTTTTTT
TRBJ2-7	TRBV2	NA	TRBD2	CASRETSGRSLLTLYEQYF	TGTGCCAGCAGGGAGACTAGCGGGAGGTCCCTCTTAACCCTTTACGAGCAGTACTTC
TRBJ1-2	TRBV28	NA	TRBD1	CASSLHRQGGDGYTF	TGTGCCAGCAGTTTACACCGACAGGGCGGAGATGGCTACACCTTC
TRBJ1-6	TRBV28	NA	NA	CASSLVRDNSPLHF	TGTGCCAGCAGTTTGGTCAGGGATAATTCACCCCTCCACTTT
TRBJ2-1	TRBV7-2	once	TRBD2	CASSSGLAGGNEQFF	TGTGCCAGCAGCTCTGGACTAGCGGGAGGCAATGAGCAGTTCTTC
TRBJ2-5	TRBV15	NA	TRBD2	CATKLAGGQETQYF	TGTGCCACCAAATTAGCGGGGGGACAAGAGACCCAGTACTTC
TRBJ2-7	TRBV6-1	once	TRBD1	CASSEWGWTGAYEQYF	TGTGCCAGCAGTGAATGGGGGTGGACAGGGGCCTACGAGCAGTACTTC
TRBJ2-5	TRBV5-1	NA	TRBD1	CASSFYGQGDETQYF	TGCGCCAGCAGCTTTTATGGACAGGGGGATGAGACCCAGTACTTC
TRBJ2-7	TRBV28	NA	TRBD2	CASSPRLAGLYEQYF	TGTGCCAGCAGCCCACGACTAGCGGGGTTATACGAGCAGTACTTC
TRBJ1-5	TRBV4-1	NA	TRBD1	CASSQVKGQGYQPQHF	TGCGCCAGCAGCCAAGTAAAGGGACAGGGATATCAGCCCCAGCATTTT
TRBJ1-6	TRBV18	NA	TRBD1	CASSRQGAGYNSPLHF	TGTGCCAGCTCCCGACAGGGGGCTGGGTATAATTCACCCCTCCACTTT
TRBJ2-5	TRBV6-6	NA	NA	CASSYSTAGETQYF	TGTGCCAGCAGTTACTCGACGGCGGGGGAGACCCAGTACTTC
TRBJ1-1	TRBV7-8	NA	NA	CASSFSGNTEAFF	TGTGCCAGCAGCTTTTCAGGGAATACTGAAGCTTTCTTT